This T cell receptor (beta chain) originates from a study of T cell responses to AZD1222 COVID-19 vaccine. In this sample, this clone turned up a few times. Its antigen is not identified. CDR3 length: 15 amino acids. The V gene lost 1 base and the J gene lost 7 bases, with 16 bases spanning the gap. CDR1 and CDR2 (germline): LNHDA, SQIVND (reference sequence). The table came from immunoSEQ multiplex PCR; TCRdb's copy has only in-frame clones and leaves some out. Found here are about 160,000 clones, over 75% of them singletons; the top ten hold approximately 4.5%. The study's findings and limits: CD4 TCRs covered the whole spike, strongest at regions 160-218 and 743-854. Only a handful of individuals given AZD1222 were seropositive at baseline. White British donors predominated, females outnumbered males, and clonal diversity was possibly underestimated. Sampling captured repertoires only after the peak T cell response.

V usage is TRBV19 and J usage is TRBJ1-2; no definite D call. The starting material was peripheral blood, obtained 28 days after the second AZD1222 dose. The receptor's source is an adult who received the AZD1222 COVID-19 vaccine. The CDR3 region has the DNA TGTGCCAGTAGTATAGCCCCCCGGACTGGCGGTGGCTACACCTTC. This gives the protein CASSIAPRTGGGYTF.